This T cell receptor (beta chain) was identified during a study of blood T cells in healthy people across ages. General study findings and limits: Naive CD4+ cells and diversity were both higher in long-lived donors than in aged donors. As naive T cell percentage varied, TCR beta diversity correlated strongly with it.

The CDR3 contains 15 residues. CDR1 MNHNY and CDR2 SVGAGI come from the germline V gene (reference sequence). The V end lost 4 bases, the J end lost 4 bases, and 15 bases lay between the germline ends. Caucasian, healthy and from Russia, the donors were aged between about 6 and 90. The total RNA that was extracted per sample amounted to at least 5.5 micrograms. With a J-beta primer mix and a sample-barcoded 5' primer, a second PCR ran about 6 to 11 cycles. TCRdb used MiXCR to reprocess the 5' RACE reads, holding one entry per CDR3 protein. The sample yields about 1.7 million distinct CDR3 sequences, 25% to 30% seen once. This clonotype was picked up a small number of times. The antigen remains undetermined.

The chain uses TRBV6-6 and TRBJ2-3; possibly TRBD1 or TRBD2 for D (6 bases each). This sequence was found in a woman aged 30 to 39 in good health. The material sequenced was blood. The CDR3 DNA is TGTGCCAGCAGTTCCGAGGGGGGACGTGCAGATACGCAGTATTTT. Protein product: CASSSEGGRADTQYF.